The clone carrying this T cell receptor (beta chain) has a count of ten or more. These data come from a study of early T cells in non-severe SARS-CoV-2 infection. The trim removed 5 bases at V and 5 bases at J, leaving 6 bases unmatched. There are 16 residues in the CDR3. Germline loops: CDR1 SGHTA, CDR2 FQGNSA. TCRdb reanalysed the 5' RACE reads using MiXCR and keeps one entry per CDR3 protein. The profile shows 35,000 to 50,000 distinct CDR3 sequences, roughly 6.2% of them singletons. V and J are TRBV7-2 and TRBJ2-3, with 14 nucleotides matching TRBD2. The source material was whole blood. The origin of this receptor is an adult who was a healthcare worker with PCR-confirmed SARS-CoV-2 infection or an uninfected control (not recorded which). The CDR3 here is CASSPLTSGGVDTQYF. Written as DNA, the CDR3 is TGTGCCAGCAGCCCCCTGACTAGCGGGGGGGTAGATACGCAGTATTTT.